Detailed here is one T cell receptor (beta chain). Its antigen is currently unknown. The CDR3 has 15 residues. Trimming shortened V by 6 bases and J by 3 bases, and 16 bases separated the two germline ends. The data originate from a study of identical twins. Points from the study as a whole: In zero-insertion analyses, partial confounding could arise from invariant MAIT and iNKT cells. Insertions were reduced in abundant cord blood beta clonotypes but not in memory repertoires.

Each CDR3 protein gets one entry after TCRdb re-called the 5' RACE reads with MiXCR. The table shows 400,000 to 500,000 distinct CDR3 sequences, with approximately 18% occurring only once. Donors uniformly comprised healthy Caucasians. The sequenced sample was naive T cells sorted from blood. The receptor's source is a man in his fifties or sixties in good health. The chain uses TRBV12-3 or TRBV12-4 and TRBJ2-3; D possibly corresponds to TRBD2 (6 bases). CDR3 DNA: TGTGCCAGCAGGCATCGGGAGAGCGGTACAGATACGCAGTATTTT. Protein: CASRHRESGTDTQYF.